This T cell receptor beta chain was identified in a study of T-cell reconstitution after alpha-beta-depleted transplantation in children. Study conclusions and caveats: T-cell counts and diversity at one year post-transplant came mainly from newly produced T cells.

CDR3 length: 16 amino acids. The ends lost 3 bases at V and 5 bases at J; junction bases unmatched: 7. Germline CDR1 SGHDT, CDR2 YYEEEE. This clonotype was seen more than once but under ten times. What it binds is not known. It was with unique molecular identifiers that the TCRbeta library was prepared. TCRdb re-analysed the PCR reads in MiXCR, keeping a single row per CDR3 protein. The sample consists of fewer than 450,000 distinct CDR3 sequences, under 20% of them appearing once. The sequenced sample was PBMCs, mostly from graft donor cells, obtained 360 days after TCRalphabeta/CD19-depleted stem cell transplant. The chain uses TRBV5-6 and TRBJ2-1; TRBD2 matches at 11 bases. The sequence came from a male patient between 2 and 15 years old who had a stem cell transplant for acute lymphoblastic leukemia, so the T cells may come from the graft donor. As DNA, the CDR3 is TGTGCCAGCAGCTGGCCGGGGACTAGCGGCAACAATGAGCAGTTCTTC. Its protein is CASSWPGTSGNNEQFF.